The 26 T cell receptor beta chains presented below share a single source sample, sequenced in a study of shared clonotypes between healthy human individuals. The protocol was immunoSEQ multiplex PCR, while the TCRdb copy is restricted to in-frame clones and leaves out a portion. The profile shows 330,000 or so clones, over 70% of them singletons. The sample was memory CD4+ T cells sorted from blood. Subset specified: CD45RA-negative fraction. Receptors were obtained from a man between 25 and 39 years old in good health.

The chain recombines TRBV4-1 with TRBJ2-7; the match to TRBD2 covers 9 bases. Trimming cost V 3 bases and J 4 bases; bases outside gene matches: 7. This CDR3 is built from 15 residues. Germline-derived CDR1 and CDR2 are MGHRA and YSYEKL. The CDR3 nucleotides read TGCGCCAGCAGCCAGGCGACTAGCGGACCGTACGAGCAGTACTTC. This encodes CASSQATSGPYEQYF.

The CDR3 region has the DNA TGTGCCAGCTCGAGCGGGAGGGCCTCTGGGGAGCTGTTTTTT. Its protein product is CASSSGRASGELFF. The rearrangement uses TRBV2 and TRBJ2-2; 10 nucleotides match TRBD2. Losses at the gene ends were 8 bases for V and 8 bases for J; bases not matched to a gene: 8. Germline values: CDR1 SNHLY, CDR2 FYNNEI. This CDR3 has 14 amino acids. The full variable domain, its missing parts supplied by reference TRBV2 and TRBJ2-2, is EPEVTQTPSHQVTQMGQEVILRCVPISNHLYFYWYRQILGQKVEFLVSFYNNEISEKSEIFDDQFSVERPDGSNFTLKIRSTKLEDSAMYFCASSSGRASGELFFGEGSRLTVL.

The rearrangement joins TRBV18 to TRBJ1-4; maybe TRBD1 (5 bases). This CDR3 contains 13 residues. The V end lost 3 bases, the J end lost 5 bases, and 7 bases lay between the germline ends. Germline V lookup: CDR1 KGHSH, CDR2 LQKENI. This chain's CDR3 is CASSPGPNEKLFF. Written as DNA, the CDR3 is TGTGCCAGCTCACCGGGACCGAATGAAAAACTGTTTTTT.

The CDR3 DNA reads as TGTGCCAGCAGTGAGATGGGGAGGGGTTACTACGAGCAGTACTTC. This sequence encodes CASSEMGRGYYEQYF. The chain combines TRBV2 with TRBJ2-7; 7 positions match TRBD2. Per the germline V gene, CDR1 is SNHLY and CDR2 is FYNNEI. V shed 3 bases, J shed 3 bases, and the junction held 8 bases outside the gene matches. CDR3 length: 15 amino acids.

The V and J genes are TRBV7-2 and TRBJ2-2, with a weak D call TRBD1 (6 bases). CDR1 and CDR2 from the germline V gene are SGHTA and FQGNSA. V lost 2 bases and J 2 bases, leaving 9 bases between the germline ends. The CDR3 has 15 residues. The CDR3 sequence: CASSLLGTNTGELFF. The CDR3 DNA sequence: TGTGCCAGCAGCTTATTGGGGACAAACACCGGGGAGCTGTTTTTT.

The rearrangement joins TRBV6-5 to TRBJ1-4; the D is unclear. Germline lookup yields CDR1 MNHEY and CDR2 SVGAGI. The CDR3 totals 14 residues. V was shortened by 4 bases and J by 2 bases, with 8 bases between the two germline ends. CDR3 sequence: CASSSRGTNEKLFF. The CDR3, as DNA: TGTGCCAGCAGTTCACGTGGGACTAATGAAAAACTGTTTTTT.

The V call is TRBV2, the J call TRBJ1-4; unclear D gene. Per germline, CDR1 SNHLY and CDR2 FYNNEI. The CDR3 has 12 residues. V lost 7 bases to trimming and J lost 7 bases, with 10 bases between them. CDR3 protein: CASTAWGEKLFF. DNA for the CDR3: TGTGCCAGCACCGCTTGGGGTGAAAAACTGTTTTTT.

In nucleotides, the CDR3 is TGTGCCAGCAGTGTGGGACCTGGGGAGCTGTTTTTT. Protein sequence: CASSVGPGELFF. V gene TRBV25-1 combines with J gene TRBJ2-2, with D perhaps being TRBD1 or TRBD2 (5 bases each). This CDR3 region has 12 residues. The V end lost 4 bases, the J end lost 8 bases, and 8 bases lay between the germline ends. Per germline, CDR1 MGHDK and CDR2 SYGVNS.

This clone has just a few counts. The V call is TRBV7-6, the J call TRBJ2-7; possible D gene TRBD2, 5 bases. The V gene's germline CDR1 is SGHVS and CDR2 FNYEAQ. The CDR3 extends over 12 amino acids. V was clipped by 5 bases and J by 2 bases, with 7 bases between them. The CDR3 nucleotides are TGTGCCAGCAGCCGGGGAACCTACGAGCAGTACTTC. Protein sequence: CASSRGTYEQYF.

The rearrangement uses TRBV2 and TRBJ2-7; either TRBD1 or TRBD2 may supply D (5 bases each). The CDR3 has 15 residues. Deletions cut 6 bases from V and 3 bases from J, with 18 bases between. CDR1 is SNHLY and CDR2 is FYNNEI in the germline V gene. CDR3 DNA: TGTGCCAGCAGGGAACAGGAGATCGGAGGCTACGAGCAGTACTTC. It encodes CASREQEIGGYEQYF.

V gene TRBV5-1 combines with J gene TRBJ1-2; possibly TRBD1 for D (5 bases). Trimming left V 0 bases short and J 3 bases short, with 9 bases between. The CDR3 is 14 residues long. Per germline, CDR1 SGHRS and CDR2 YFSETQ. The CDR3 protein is CASSLAGHDYGYTF. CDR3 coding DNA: TGCGCCAGCAGCTTGGCCGGACACGACTATGGCTACACCTTC.

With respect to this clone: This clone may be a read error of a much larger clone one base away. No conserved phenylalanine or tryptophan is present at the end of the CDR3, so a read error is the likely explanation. The CDR3 loop is CASSHTKQGAYTL. The CDR3 DNA reads TGTGCCAGCAGTCACACTAAACAGGGGGCTTACACCCTC. This rearrangement joins TRBV6-6 to TRBJ1-2; TRBD1 matches 9 bases. The CDR3 runs 13 residues. The germline V gene has CDR1 MNHNY and CDR2 SVGAGI (reference sequence). V shed 5 bases and J 11 bases; nucleotides not matched to a gene: 9.

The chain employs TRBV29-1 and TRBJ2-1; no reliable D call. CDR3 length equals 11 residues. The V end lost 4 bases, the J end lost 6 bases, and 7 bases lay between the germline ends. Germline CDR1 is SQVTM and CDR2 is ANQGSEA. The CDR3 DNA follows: TGCAGCGTTGCAGAGCGCAATGAGCAGTTCTTC. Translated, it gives CSVAERNEQFF.

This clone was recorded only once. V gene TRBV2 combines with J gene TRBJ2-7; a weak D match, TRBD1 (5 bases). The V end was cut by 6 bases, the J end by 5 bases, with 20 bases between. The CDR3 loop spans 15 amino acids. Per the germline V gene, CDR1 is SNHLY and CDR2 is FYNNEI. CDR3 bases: TGTGCCAGCAGGACCGGCAGCGCAGGGAACCACGAGCAGTACTTC. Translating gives CASRTGSAGNHEQYF. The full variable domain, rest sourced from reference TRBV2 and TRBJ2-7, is EPEVTQTPSHQVTQMGQEVILRCVPISNHLYFYWYRQILGQKVEFLVSFYNNEISEKSEIFDDQFSVERPDGSNFTLKIRSTKLEDSAMYFCASRTGSAGNHEQYFGPGTRLTVT.

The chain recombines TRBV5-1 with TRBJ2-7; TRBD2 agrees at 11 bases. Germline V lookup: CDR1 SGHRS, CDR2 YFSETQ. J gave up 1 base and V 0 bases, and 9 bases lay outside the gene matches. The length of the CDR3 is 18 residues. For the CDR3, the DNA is TGCGCCAGCAGCTTGGGTGTTAGCGGGAGGGCCCTGTCCTACGAGCAGTACTTC. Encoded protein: CASSLGVSGRALSYEQYF.

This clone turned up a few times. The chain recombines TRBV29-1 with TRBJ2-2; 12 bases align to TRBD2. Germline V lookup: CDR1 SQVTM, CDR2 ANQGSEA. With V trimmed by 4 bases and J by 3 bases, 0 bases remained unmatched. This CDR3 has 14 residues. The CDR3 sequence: CSVGLAGDTGELFF. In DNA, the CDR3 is TGCAGCGTTGGACTAGCGGGAGACACCGGGGAGCTGTTTTTT.

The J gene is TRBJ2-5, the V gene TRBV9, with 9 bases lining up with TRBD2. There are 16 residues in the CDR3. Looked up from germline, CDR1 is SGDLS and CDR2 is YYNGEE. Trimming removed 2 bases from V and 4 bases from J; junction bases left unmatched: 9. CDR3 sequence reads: CASSVNVAGASETQYF. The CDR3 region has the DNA TGTGCCAGCAGCGTGAATGTAGCGGGAGCGTCAGAGACCCAGTACTTC.

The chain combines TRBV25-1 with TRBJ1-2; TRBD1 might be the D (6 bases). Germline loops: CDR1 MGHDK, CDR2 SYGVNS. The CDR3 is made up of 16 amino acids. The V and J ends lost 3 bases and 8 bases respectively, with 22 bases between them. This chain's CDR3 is CASSEFVGQGLGGYTF. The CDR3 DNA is TGTGCCAGCAGTGAGTTCGTTGGGCAGGGGTTGGGGGGCTACACCTTC.

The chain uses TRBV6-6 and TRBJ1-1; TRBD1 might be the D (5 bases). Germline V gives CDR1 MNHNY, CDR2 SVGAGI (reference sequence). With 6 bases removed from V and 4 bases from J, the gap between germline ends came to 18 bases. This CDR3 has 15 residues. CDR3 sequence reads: CASRFGWGRVTEAFF. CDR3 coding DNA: TGTGCCAGCAGGTTTGGTTGGGGCCGGGTCACTGAAGCTTTCTTT.

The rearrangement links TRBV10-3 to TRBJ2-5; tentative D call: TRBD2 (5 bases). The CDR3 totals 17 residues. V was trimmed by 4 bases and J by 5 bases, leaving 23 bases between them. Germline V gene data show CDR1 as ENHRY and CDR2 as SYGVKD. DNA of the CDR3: TGTGCCATCAGTGGCGGCCTTGGGCTTAAAACGGGGGAGACCCAGTACTTC. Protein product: CAISGGLGLKTGETQYF.

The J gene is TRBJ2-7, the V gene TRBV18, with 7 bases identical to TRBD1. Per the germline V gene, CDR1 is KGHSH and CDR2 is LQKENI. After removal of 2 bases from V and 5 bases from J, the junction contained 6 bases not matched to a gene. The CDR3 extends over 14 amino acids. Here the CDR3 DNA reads TGTGCCAGCTCACCAAGGCAGGGGGTGGACGAGCAGTACTTC. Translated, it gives CASSPRQGVDEQYF.

In nucleotides, the CDR3 is TGTGCCAGCAGCCATCGCACGCACAGGGGGCCGTCCAATGAGCAGTTCTTC. Translating gives CASSHRTHRGPSNEQFF. This chain uses TRBV14 with TRBJ2-1; 9 nucleotides line up with TRBD1. Germline V lookup: CDR1 SGHDN, CDR2 FVKESK. This CDR3 region has 17 residues. V lost 3 bases, J lost 6 bases, and 12 bases stayed unmatched.

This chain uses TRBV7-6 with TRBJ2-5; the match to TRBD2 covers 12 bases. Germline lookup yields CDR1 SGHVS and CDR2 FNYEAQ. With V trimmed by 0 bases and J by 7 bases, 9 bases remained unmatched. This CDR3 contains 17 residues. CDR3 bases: TGTGCCAGCAGCTTAGCGCTAAGGCTAGCGGGAGGGGTGACCCAGTACTTC. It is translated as CASSLALRLAGGVTQYF.

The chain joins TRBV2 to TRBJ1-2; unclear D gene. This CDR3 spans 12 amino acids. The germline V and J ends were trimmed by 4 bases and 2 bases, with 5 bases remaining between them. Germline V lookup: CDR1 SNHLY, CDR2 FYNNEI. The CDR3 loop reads CASSARNYGYTF. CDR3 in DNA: TGTGCCAGCAGTGCCAGGAACTATGGCTACACCTTC.

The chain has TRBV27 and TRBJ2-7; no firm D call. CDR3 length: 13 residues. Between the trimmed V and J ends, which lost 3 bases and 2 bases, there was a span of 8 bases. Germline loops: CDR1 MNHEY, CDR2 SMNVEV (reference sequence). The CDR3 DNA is TGTGCCAGCAGTTTTCTCGGCGCCTACGAGCAGTACTTC. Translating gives CASSFLGAYEQYF.

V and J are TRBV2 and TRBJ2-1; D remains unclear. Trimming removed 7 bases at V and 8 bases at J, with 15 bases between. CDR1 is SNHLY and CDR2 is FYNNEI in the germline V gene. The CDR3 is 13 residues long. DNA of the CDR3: TGTGCCAGCAAGGAAAACCGTTGGTATGAGCAGTTCTTC. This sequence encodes CASKENRWYEQFF.